This T cell receptor beta chain was retrieved from a study of radiation and T cells in renal cell carcinoma. The table came from immunoSEQ multiplex PCR; TCRdb's copy has only in-frame clones and leaves some out. This table has some 120,000 clones, roughly 80% appearing once. This CDR3 has 12 residues. V lost 7 bases and J lost 1, with 7 bases in between. Germline V CDR1 and CDR2: SNHLY, FYNNEI. This clone was counted a few times. Time point given: baseline pretreatment blood. As to treatment: 15 Gy SBRT to primary tumor, nephrectomy 4 weeks later. The tumor was a clear cell renal cell carcinoma. The chain links TRBV2 to TRBJ1-1, with D hard to call. The input for sequencing was blood, taken from a patient whose treatment included radiotherapy and nephrectomy. The origin of this receptor is a woman in her fifties or sixties with renal cell carcinoma. CDR3 loop: CASTVGNTEAFF. The CDR3 DNA reads as TGTGCCAGCACTGTAGGGAACACTGAAGCTTTCTTT.